The clone carrying this T cell receptor beta chain was seen a single time. Its antigen is not known. The V gene's germline CDR1 is MNHNY and CDR2 SVGAGI (reference sequence). The CDR3 spans 14 residues. V dropped 0 bases and J dropped 2 bases, with 8 bases sitting between them. This sample stems from a study of post-analysis software for immune sequencing data. The wider study: Courses of disease covered relapsing-remitting, secondary progressive and progressive-relapsing multiple sclerosis. Broader study findings: Strong same-batch co-clustering of samples appeared with F measure clustering. A significant reduction in normalized Chao1 diversity was observed in multiple sclerosis patients versus controls. About five TRBV segments were more frequent in patients than controls; TRBV5-6, TRBV5-1 and TRBV20-1 belonged to this group.

Sequencing libraries made from TCR beta cDNA carried unique molecular identifiers. It was from roughly 0.93 to 9.6 million T cells that around 500,000 cDNA molecules came. TCRdb reprocessed the PCR reads via MiXCR and lists one record per CDR3 protein. The sample records almost 700,000 distinct CDR3 sequences, roughly three fifths being singletons. The genes are TRBV6-6 and TRBJ2-7; no firm D call. This TCR was recovered from a girl aged 2 to 9 with multiple sclerosis. The sequenced sample was blood. CDR3 nucleotide sequence: TGTGCCAGCAGTTACTCGACGATGGCCTACGAGCAGTACTTC. Encoded protein: CASSYSTMAYEQYF.